The entry that follows covers one T cell receptor (beta chain) sequence. Its antigen is currently unknown. The CDR3 loop spans 18 amino acids. Noted treatment: roughly nine-day PBMC culture with coronavirus spike peptide pools or control peptides (ViraFEST assay). The sample belongs to a study of vaccination and CD4 T cells after COVID-19. Cultured CD4+ T cells had their DNA profiled by the Oncomine TCR Beta short-read assay. Each CDR3 protein is one row after TCRdb ran MiXCR on the PCR reads. The sample yields about 9,600 distinct CDR3 sequences, 20% to 30% seen once. The chain employs TRBV21-1 and TRBJ2-6; the table assigns TRBD1, which was not confirmed against the DNA. TRBV21-1 is reported as a pseudogene. The sample consisted of CD4+ T cells from blood, cultured in vitro, taken after SARS-CoV-2 vaccination. This receptor was taken from a human donor who had recovered from COVID-19. CDR3 in DNA: TGTGCCAGCAGCAAGAGGGAGAGGGTGCTAGCTGGGGCCAACGTCCTGACTTTC. It specifies CASSKRERVLAGANVLTF.